One sample yielded the 21 T cell receptor beta chains listed below, sequenced in a study of CD8 T cells in ankylosing spondylitis. TCRdb analysed the 5' RACE reads with MiXCR anew, one entry per CDR3 protein. The top ten clones hold approximately 10% of a sample with 150,000 to 200,000 distinct CDR3 sequences, under 15% of them seen once. The specimen sequenced was blood, either unsorted or a sorted T cell fraction (not recorded which). These receptors originate from a female donor with ankylosing spondylitis or in good health (not recorded which).

This clonotype came up a few times. The rearrangement joins TRBV10-3 to TRBJ2-1; TRBD2 aligns across 8 bases. V gave up 10 bases and J gave up 4 bases; unmatched junction bases: 9. The CDR3 has 14 amino acids. Germline assignment: CDR1 ENHRY and CDR2 SYGVKD. The CDR3 loop reads CATSAGEEYNEQFF. The CDR3 DNA reads TGTGCCACCTCAGCGGGAGAAGAGTACAATGAGCAGTTCTTC.

This sequence joins TRBV5-1 and TRBJ2-5; 7 bases fit TRBD1. J was trimmed by 0 bases and V by 4 bases; bases with no gene match: 6. The germline CDR1 and CDR2 sequences are SGHRS and YFSETQ. This CDR3 spans 15 amino acids. CDR3 amino acids: CASSRTGRYQETQYF. The CDR3, as DNA: TGCGCCAGCAGCCGGACAGGACGGTACCAAGAGACCCAGTACTTC. Full variable domain (outside the CDR3, taken from reference TRBV5-1 and TRBJ2-5): KAGVTQTPRYLIKTRGQQVTLSCSPISGHRSVSWYQQTPGQGLQFLFEYFSETQRNKGNFPGRFSGRQFSNSRSEMNVSTLELGDSALYLCASSRTGRYQETQYFGPGTRLLVL.

This clonotype was picked up many times. The chain couples TRBV24-1 to TRBJ1-1; perhaps TRBD1 as D (6 bases). The CDR3 totals 16 residues. Germline V gene data show CDR1 as KGHDR and CDR2 as SFDVKD. V lost 3 bases and J lost 7, with 20 bases in between. CDR3 sequence (DNA): TGTGCCACCAGTGATCCCTCAGGGGAAATGAGGGGTGAAGCTTTCTTT. Translating gives CATSDPSGEMRGEAFF.

CDR3 coding DNA: TGTGCCAGCAGTTGGGACTATTCCGGACGGGGCCGGTCCCAGCATTTT. It specifies CASSWDYSGRGRSQHF. V and J are TRBV6-2 or TRBV6-3 and TRBJ1-5; weak D call: TRBD1 (5 bases). The V and J ends lost 4 bases and 11 bases respectively, with 24 bases between them. Germline CDR1 and CDR2: MNHEY and SVGEGT. The CDR3 runs to 16 residues.

In its sample, this clonotype was seen many times. The V and J genes are TRBV20-1 and TRBJ1-1; 12 bases fit TRBD1. Trimming took 7 bases from V and 7 from J; bases not matched to a gene: 10. This CDR3 is built from 14 residues. Per the germline V gene, CDR1 is DFQATT and CDR2 is SNEGSKA (reference sequence). CDR3 residues: CSVRRDRGQVEAFF. The CDR3 coding sequence is TGCAGTGTACGGCGGGACAGGGGGCAGGTTGAAGCTTTCTTT.

Only a few counts were recorded for this clonotype. The V call is TRBV20-1, the J call TRBJ2-5, with 7 bases matching TRBD1. This CDR3 region has 13 residues. Germline V gene lookup returns CDR1 DFQATT and CDR2 SNEGSKA (reference sequence). With 5 bases clipped from V and 5 bases from J, the junction kept 8 bases outside the gene matches. Here the CDR3 reads CSARHDRAETQYF. CDR3 nucleotides: TGCAGTGCTCGCCATGACAGGGCGGAGACCCAGTACTTC.

The sample holds many counts of this clonotype. The chain employs TRBV6-1 and TRBJ1-3; the D is unclear. Germline V gene data show CDR1 as MNHNS and CDR2 as SASEGT. Trimming took 7 bases from V and 0 from J, leaving 10 bases between them. The CDR3 contains 14 residues. CDR3: CASTVTDSGNTIYF. The CDR3 region has the DNA TGTGCCAGCACAGTAACGGACTCTGGAAACACCATATATTTT.

Only a few counts were recorded for this clonotype. The genes are TRBV7-2 and TRBJ2-2, with a weak D call TRBD2 (5 bases). Deletions cut 6 bases from V and 4 bases from J, with 15 bases between. Looked up from germline, CDR1 is SGHTA and CDR2 is FQGNSA. The CDR3 loop spans 15 amino acids. The CDR3 coding sequence is TGTGCCAGCAGGGCCCTGGGGAGTTTCACCGGGGAGCTGTTTTTT. It translates to CASRALGSFTGELFF.

This clonotype has at least ten counts. This chain connects TRBV29-1 to TRBJ2-1; 7 bases agree with TRBD2. Germline CDR1 SQVTM, CDR2 ANQGSEA. V dropped 3 bases and J dropped 3; count of bases not matched to a gene: 5. The CDR3 extends over 14 amino acids. CDR3 region: CSVEASGNYNEQFF. CDR3 bases: TGCAGCGTTGAGGCTAGCGGTAACTACAATGAGCAGTTCTTC.

This sequence joins TRBV10-3 and TRBJ2-1, with 9 bases lining up with TRBD1. The CDR3 is 16 amino acids. Trimming took 2 bases from V and 6 from J; bases not matched to a gene: 8. Germline CDR1 reads ENHRY; CDR2 reads SYGVKD. The CDR3 sequence: CAISEPLGTGPNEQFF. For the CDR3, the DNA is TGTGCCATCAGTGAGCCCTTAGGGACAGGGCCCAATGAGCAGTTCTTC.

This chain uses TRBV30 with TRBJ1-5; TRBD1 matches at 7 bases. The CDR3 consists of 13 residues. J gave up 3 bases and V 3 bases, and 2 bases lay outside the gene matches. Germline CDR1 reads GTSNPN; CDR2 reads SVGIG (reference sequence). This CDR3 reads CAWRGQFNQPQHF. CDR3 nucleotide sequence: TGTGCCTGGAGGGGACAGTTCAATCAGCCCCAGCATTTT.

This clonotype occurred a few times. The chain is built from TRBV12-3 or TRBV12-4 and TRBJ2-3; D ambiguous. The CDR3 is 14 amino acids. Trimming took off 6 bases at V and 0 bases at J, with 10 bases between the two ends. DNA for the CDR3: TGTGCCAGCAGGGACGGCTCTAGCACAGATACGCAGTATTTT. This codes for CASRDGSSTDTQYF.

This chain uses TRBV7-2 with TRBJ2-7; D remains ambiguous. Germline values: CDR1 SGHTA, CDR2 FQGNSA. The CDR3 sequence is 14 residues long. Trimming removed 5 bases from V and 2 bases from J, with 13 bases in between. This CDR3 reads CASSEGPAPYEQYF. In DNA, the CDR3 is TGTGCCAGCAGCGAAGGACCCGCCCCCTACGAGCAGTACTTC. The full variable domain, rest sourced from reference TRBV7-2 and TRBJ2-7, is GAGVSQSPSNKVTEKGKDVELRCDPISGHTALYWYRQSLGQGLEFLIYFQGNSAPDKSGLPSDRFSAERTGGSVSTLTIQRTQQEDSAVYLCASSEGPAPYEQYFGPGTRLTVT.

This clonotype was seen repeatedly, ten times or more. The chain employs TRBV7-8 and TRBJ1-5, with TRBD1 matching over 8 bases. This CDR3 region has 15 residues. The junction had 7 bases not matched to a gene; V was cut back by 5 bases and J by 4 bases. In germline, CDR1 is SGHVS, CDR2 FQNEAQ. CDR3 protein: CASSEADRANQPQHF. Written as DNA, the CDR3 is TGTGCCAGCAGCGAAGCGGACAGGGCAAATCAGCCCCAGCATTTT. Full variable domain (rest looked up from reference TRBV7-8 and TRBJ1-5): GAGVSQSPRYKVAKRGQDVALRCDPISGHVSLFWYQQALGQGPEFLTYFQNEAQLDKSGLPSDRFFAERPEGSVSTLKIQRTQQEDSAVYLCASSEADRANQPQHFGDGTRLSIL.

In nucleotides, the CDR3 is TGTGCCAGCAGTTACGAGCTCTCTGGGGCCAACGTCCTGACTTTC. Protein: CASSYELSGANVLTF. The chain has TRBV6-2 or TRBV6-3 and TRBJ2-6; D call uncertain. Between the trimmed V and J ends, which lost 2 bases and 0 bases, there was a span of 5 bases. CDR1 MNHEY and CDR2 SVGEGT come from the germline V gene. There are 15 residues in the CDR3.

In this sample, this clonotype turned up many times. The V call is TRBV12-3 or TRBV12-4, the J call TRBJ1-1; the D is unclear. Trimming stripped 3 bases from V and 7 bases from J, with 9 bases between. The CDR3 is 12 residues long. CDR3 DNA: TGTGCCAGCAGTTTTGGCAGCCGTGAAGCTTTCTTT. Translation: CASSFGSREAFF.

In its sample, this clonotype was seen a few times. The chain carries TRBV6-5 and TRBJ2-7, with D maybe TRBD2 (6 bases). The CDR3 has 12 amino acids. Germline assignment: CDR1 MNHEY and CDR2 SVGAGI. V was shortened by 0 bases and J by 7 bases, with 7 bases between the two germline ends. The CDR3 here is CASSYSGGEQYF. In DNA, the CDR3 is TGTGCCAGCAGTTACTCTGGAGGGGAGCAGTACTTC.

On this clonotype itself: It may be a read error: a sequence one base away is much more abundant. V usage is TRBV29-1 and J usage is TRBJ2-5, with D uncertain. Germline assignment: CDR1 SQVTM and CDR2 ANQGSEA. This CDR3 spans 13 amino acids. V dropped 4 bases and J dropped 2 bases, with 11 bases sitting between them. CDR3 amino acids: CSVAGRAQETQYF. As DNA, the CDR3 is TGCAGCGTTGCTGGACGGGCACAAGAGACCCAGTACTTC.

The table lists this clonotype with a few counts. This chain links TRBV30 with TRBJ1-6; TRBD1 might be the D (5 bases). V was cut by 4 bases and J by 4 bases, with 14 bases left in between. CDR1 and CDR2 from the germline V gene are GTSNPN and SVGIG (reference sequence). CDR3 length: 15 amino acids. CDR3 in DNA: TGTGCCTGGACCGGGTCGACAGCGTATAATTCACCCCTCCACTTT. Translated, it gives CAWTGSTAYNSPLHF.

This clonotype was counted ten times or more. This chain links TRBV28 with TRBJ1-6; perhaps TRBD1 as D (5 bases). Trimming removed 6 bases at V and 9 bases at J, with 9 bases between. The CDR3 is made up of 12 amino acids. Germline values: CDR1 MDHEN, CDR2 SYDVKM. CDR3: CASRPGGSPLHF. Here the CDR3 DNA reads TGTGCCAGCAGACCGGGGGGTTCACCCCTCCACTTT.

This clonotype has at least ten counts. The V gene is TRBV5-1, the J gene TRBJ2-7; D is unclear. The CDR3 has 14 amino acids. Germline-derived CDR1 and CDR2 are SGHRS and YFSETQ. V lost 0 bases and J lost 3, with 10 bases in between. The CDR3 protein is CASSLELSSYEQYF. The DNA for the CDR3 is TGCGCCAGCAGCTTGGAGCTGAGTAGCTACGAGCAGTACTTC.